This is a list of T cell receptor beta chains from one sample in a study of Tregs in tolerant kidney transplant recipients. The repertoire was sequenced with immunoSEQ multiplex PCR; TCRdb's copy has only in-frame clones and lacks some. The table includes 95,000 or so clones, roughly 93% detected once. Sequences were derived from CD4+ T cells from blood (PBMCs), sampled 12 months after the transplant. Source of these receptors: a human patient who received a combined kidney and bone marrow transplant. Some T cells may be supplied by the graft donor. CDR3s include the opening cysteine and the closing phenylalanine or tryptophan. The D gene is left open where the match is weak. Some rows have no size entry. The others give once, few or many, or a class for an expanded clone.

v_call	clone_size	d_call	j_call	cdr3_aa
TRBV5-1	-	-	TRBJ2-1	CASKGGSSYNEQFF
TRBV20-1	-	-	TRBJ2-2	CSARYGGELFF
TRBV5-8	once	-	TRBJ2-1	CASPNPPGVLYNEQFF
TRBV18	once	TRBD1	TRBJ1-2	CASSPYPGGNNYGYTF
TRBV10-3	once	TRBD2	TRBJ2-1	CAISEAGGGGGEQFF
TRBV18	-	-	TRBJ2-5	CASSPTRVIGETQYF
TRBV2	once	-	TRBJ2-3	CASSLADTQYF
TRBV30	-	TRBD1	TRBJ2-2	CAWSVRGRGFDTGELFF
TRBV7-9	once	-	TRBJ1-5	CASSLAGGQPQHF
TRBV27	-	TRBD2	TRBJ2-3	CASSLGLAADTQYF
TRBV6-1	-	-	TRBJ1-5	CASRTPGYSNQPQHF
TRBV4-3	-	-	TRBJ2-3	CASSFDRERVGSRYF
TRBV30	-	-	TRBJ2-1	CAWSVLDEQFF
TRBV19	-	-	TRBJ1-1	CASKVQYGGGTEAFF
TRBV10-3	few	TRBD1	TRBJ1-1	CAIRRTGGLNTEAFF
TRBV6-6	-	-	TRBJ1-1	CAGRRGLSTEAFF
TRBV7-2	-	TRBD2	TRBJ2-3	CASSIRTSGVSTDTQYF
TRBV7-7	-	-	TRBJ2-7	CASSLAGGAGEQYF
TRBV7-6	-	TRBD2	TRBJ2-3	CASSFGLAGQGTQYF
TRBV11-3	-	-	TRBJ2-3	CASRLAGTDTQYF
TRBV19	-	TRBD1	TRBJ2-6	CASIRDRGPGANVLTF
TRBV19	-	TRBD2	TRBJ2-3	CASSGGTSGDTQYF
TRBV19	-	TRBD2	TRBJ2-7	CASKREREDEQYF
TRBV10-3	-	-	TRBJ2-2	CAISAMEGELFF
TRBV5-1	-	TRBD2	TRBJ2-7	CASSLVPGVGTSGGYYEQYF
TRBV6-5	-	-	TRBJ2-3	CASSLGADTQYF
TRBV2	few	-	TRBJ1-4	CASSGVTNEKLFF
TRBV6-4	-	TRBD1	TRBJ1-1	CASSEIAGGKAFF
TRBV29-1	-	-	TRBJ1-5	CSVGASNQPQHF
TRBV6-5	-	-	TRBJ1-1	CATRGNTEAFF
TRBV6-1	-	-	TRBJ1-2	CASSELPQGLNYGYTF
TRBV20-1	-	-	TRBJ2-5	CSAPDRRDQYF
TRBV7-8	-	-	TRBJ1-1	CASSLDRSGEAFF
TRBV19	-	-	TRBJ1-2	CASTTQSGYGGGYTF
TRBV27	-	-	TRBJ2-7	CASSSLARVGLYEQYF
TRBV29-1	-	-	TRBJ1-4	CSVEDRGEKLFF
TRBV6-1	-	-	TRBJ2-1	CASSAQIQGPLVSSYNEQFF
TRBV6-5	-	TRBD2	TRBJ2-1	CASKREWSHEQFF
TRBV6-5	-	-	TRBJ2-1	CASSYTGLNHNEQFF
TRBV19	-	TRBD1	TRBJ1-4	CASSNPGQGDEKLFF
TRBV6-6	-	-	TRBJ1-5	CASSYEGGFKQPQHF
TRBV11-1	-	-	TRBJ1-2	CASSLSGGNYGYTF
TRBV18	-	-	TRBJ1-5	CASSPRGESSNQPQHF
TRBV11-3	-	-	TRBJ2-3	CASSQGDTQYF
TRBV7-3	-	-	TRBJ2-1	CASSLPGGKSYNEQFF
TRBV6-1	-	TRBD2	TRBJ2-2	CASREGLARTGELFF
TRBV19	-	TRBD2	TRBJ2-1	CASRASSGIYNEQFF
TRBV4-2	once	TRBD2	TRBJ2-7	CASSQSRLAGYEQYF
TRBV30	-	TRBD2	TRBJ2-7	CAWRGRDEQYF
TRBV7-8	-	-	TRBJ2-3	CASRARGTSTDTQYF
TRBV30	-	-	TRBJ1-2	CAWSVLGRAPNYGYTF
TRBV9	-	-	TRBJ1-3	CASSKTGAGNTIYF
TRBV28	-	-	TRBJ2-1	CASIRGGLNEQFF
TRBV5-4	-	TRBD2	TRBJ2-1	CASSLSGTSYNEQFF
TRBV5-4	-	-	TRBJ1-3	CASSPQGFGNTIYF
TRBV18	-	TRBD2	TRBJ2-3	CASSPQLAMGTDTQYF